Following are 29 T cell receptor beta chains from one sample sequenced in a study of blood T cell repertoires in COVID-19. Assay used: immunoSEQ multiplex PCR; TCRdb lists only in-frame clones, some missing. Among 99,000 or so clones, 75% to 95% were seen once, and the ten largest hold approximately 5.5%. Sequenced: peripheral blood. These receptors came from a human donor in a cohort sampled during active COVID-19.

The chain couples TRBV3-1 (or the pseudogene TRBV3-2) to TRBJ2-1, with 7 bases fitting TRBD2. Trimming removed 2 bases from V and 4 bases from J; junction bases left unmatched: 8. The CDR3 contains 16 residues. CDR1 and CDR2 from the germline V gene are LGHDT and YNNKEL (reference sequence). This CDR3 reads CASSQIGTNLYNEQFF. The CDR3 DNA reads TGTGCCAGCAGCCAAATCGGGACTAACCTTTACAATGAGCAGTTCTTC.

The genes are TRBV2 and TRBJ2-1, with D hard to call. V was trimmed by 1 base and J by 1 base, leaving 8 bases between them. The CDR3 contains 15 residues. Germline V lookup: CDR1 SNHLY, CDR2 FYNNEI. The CDR3 sequence is CASSEEQQSYNEQFF. DNA for the CDR3: TGTGCCAGCAGTGAAGAACAGCAGTCCTACAATGAGCAGTTCTTC.

The chain carries TRBV5-1 and TRBJ1-3, with D uncertain. CDR3 size: 15 residues. Trimming cost V 0 bases and J 0 bases, with 7 bases left between them. Per germline, CDR1 SGHRS and CDR2 YFSETQ. The CDR3 is CASSLAEHSGNTIYF. The CDR3 DNA follows: TGCGCCAGCAGCTTGGCCGAACACTCTGGAAACACCATATATTTT.

The chain recombines TRBV5-1 with TRBJ2-1, with D perhaps matching TRBD2 (6 bases). The V gene lost 2 bases and the J gene lost 1 base, with 13 bases spanning the gap. Germline assignment: CDR1 SGHRS and CDR2 YFSETQ. The CDR3 runs to 16 residues. DNA for the CDR3: TGCGCCAGCAGCTTTCCCCCGGGAGAGTCCTACAATGAGCAGTTCTTC. It translates to CASSFPPGESYNEQFF.

The chain carries TRBV6-5 and TRBJ2-3, with D tentatively TRBD1 (6 bases). Germline CDR1 reads MNHEY; CDR2 reads SVGAGI. The CDR3 is made up of 13 amino acids. V was clipped by 8 bases and J by 0 bases, with 9 bases between them. CDR3 region: CASRTASTDTQYF. CDR3 in DNA: TGTGCCAGCCGGACAGCTAGCACAGATACGCAGTATTTT.

The rearrangement joins TRBV6-5 to TRBJ1-1; 7 bases are shared with TRBD1. This CDR3 has 14 residues. The germline V gene encodes CDR1 MNHEY and CDR2 SVGAGI. V shed 6 bases and J 1 base; nucleotides not matched to a gene: 5. The CDR3 DNA sequence: TGTGCCAGCAGCAGACAGGGATCGAACACTGAAGCTTTCTTT. Translation: CASSRQGSNTEAFF.

The V and J genes are TRBV6-2 or TRBV6-3 and TRBJ2-1, with 7 bases identical to TRBD2. V lost 0 bases and J lost 7; bases outside the gene matches: 18. Germline V CDR1 and CDR2: MNHEY, SVGEGT. This CDR3 is 19 amino acids long. CDR3 protein: CASSYSTTMGRALSNEQFF. Written as DNA, the CDR3 is TGTGCCAGCAGTTACTCGACGACAATGGGGAGGGCCTTATCAAATGAGCAGTTCTTC.

V and J are TRBV3-1 (or the pseudogene TRBV3-2) and TRBJ1-2; possibly TRBD1 for D (6 bases). Germline lookup yields CDR1 LGHDT and CDR2 YNNKEL (reference sequence). The length of the CDR3 is 17 residues. Trimming stripped 4 bases from V and 1 base from J, with 19 bases between. CDR3 loop: CASSPPGGGISNYGYTF. The CDR3 DNA is TGTGCCAGCAGCCCGCCCGGGGGGGGCATAAGTAACTATGGCTACACCTTC.

This clone was seen once. The rearrangement links TRBV5-1 to TRBJ2-2; TRBD1 agrees at 8 bases. The CDR3 has 16 amino acids. V was pared by 4 bases and J by 4 bases, with 9 bases of the junction left unmatched. Germline CDR1 SGHRS, CDR2 YFSETQ. This chain's CDR3 is CASSPGTGLRTGELFF. The CDR3 DNA sequence: TGCGCCAGCAGCCCGGGGACAGGTCTGCGCACCGGGGAGCTGTTTTTT.

This clone came up once. The chain employs TRBV19 and TRBJ1-4; TRBD1 matches at 9 bases. V was clipped by 4 bases and J by 7 bases; unmatched bases: 7. Germline loops: CDR1 LNHDA, CDR2 SQIVND (reference sequence). The CDR3 runs to 15 residues. The CDR3 nucleotides are TGTGCCAGTAGTACCGTTGGGACAGGGTTTGAAAAACTGTTTTTT. This sequence encodes CASSTVGTGFEKLFF.

J is TRBJ2-2 and V is TRBV3-1 (or the pseudogene TRBV3-2); D unresolved. Germline CDR1 is LGHDT and CDR2 is YNNKEL (reference sequence). This CDR3 has 12 amino acids. Trimming removed 7 bases from V and 4 bases from J, with 7 bases in between. CDR3 amino acids: CASTRSTGELFF. In DNA, the CDR3 is TGTGCCAGCACCCGGAGCACCGGGGAGCTGTTTTTT.

The chain links TRBV30 to TRBJ2-3, with D possibly TRBD2 on 6 matching bases. CDR3 size: 15 residues. Germline-derived CDR1 and CDR2 are GTSNPN and SVGIG (reference sequence). Trimming pared 5 bases from V and 0 bases from J, leaving 15 bases between. This CDR3 reads CAWARGGTSTDTQYF. The CDR3 DNA follows: TGTGCCTGGGCCAGAGGCGGGACTAGCACAGATACGCAGTATTTT.

As regards this clone: The junction shows a germline mismatch at one end, possibly a read error. The chain joins TRBV5-1 to TRBJ2-2; 9 nucleotides agree with TRBD1. Germline V lookup: CDR1 SGHRS, CDR2 YFSETQ. The CDR3 consists of 16 residues. This CDR3 reads CASRLATGGATGELFF. For the CDR3, the DNA is TGCGCCAGCAGGTTGGCAACAGGGGGCGCAACCGGGGAGCTGTTTTTT.

The genes are TRBV6-5 and TRBJ2-1; 7 bases are a match to TRBD1. CDR1 and CDR2 from the germline V gene are MNHEY and SVGAGI. The CDR3 is made up of 13 amino acids. Unmatched junction bases numbered 9, after V lost 8 bases and J lost 8 bases. The CDR3 coding sequence is TGTGCCAGCCGACAGGGTCTCCTCGATGAGCAGTTCTTC. As protein: CASRQGLLDEQFF.

The J gene is TRBJ1-6, the V gene TRBV7-8, with 7 positions matching TRBD1. Losses at the gene ends were 3 bases for V and 7 bases for J; bases not matched to a gene: 6. This CDR3 has 15 amino acids. Germline assignment: CDR1 SGHVS and CDR2 FQNEAQ. The CDR3 here is CASSFTDRANSPLHF. CDR3 coding DNA: TGTGCCAGCAGCTTCACCGACAGGGCGAATTCACCCCTCCACTTT.

Comment on this clone: The same CDR3 arises from other DNA sequences in this sample as well. The chain carries TRBV19 and TRBJ1-5; 7 nucleotides agree with TRBD1. The CDR3 is 13 residues long. Germline trimming cut 6 bases from V and 5 bases from J; bases unmatched to any gene: 4. CDR1 and CDR2 (germline): LNHDA, SQIVND (reference sequence). The CDR3 DNA reads TGTGCCAGTAGCCGAACAGGGGATCAGCCCCAGCATTTT. Translation: CASSRTGDQPQHF. Filled out from reference TRBV19 and TRBJ1-5, the complete variable domain reads DGGITQSPKYLFRKEGQNVTLSCEQNLNHDAMYWYRQDPGQGLRLIYYSQIVNDFQKGDIAEGYSVSREKKESFPLTVTSAQKNPTAFYLCASSRTGDQPQHFGDGTRLSIL.

The rearrangement links TRBV7-9 to TRBJ2-7, with 9 positions matching TRBD1. Germline V gene sequence: CDR1 SEHNR, CDR2 FQNEAQ (reference sequence). The CDR3 covers 15 residues. With V trimmed by 4 bases and J by 7 bases, 11 bases remained unmatched. In nucleotides, the CDR3 is TGTGCCAGCAGCTCACGGGACAGGGCTCGGGGGGAGCAGTACTTC. Translating gives CASSSRDRARGEQYF. Full variable domain (missing parts from reference TRBV7-9 and TRBJ2-7): DTGVSQNPRHKITKRGQNVTFRCDPISEHNRLYWYRQTLGQGPEFLTYFQNEAQLEKSRLLSDRFSAERPKGSFSTLEIQRTEQGDSAMYLCASSSRDRARGEQYFGPGTRLTVT.

This chain connects TRBV9 to TRBJ2-3, with 11 bases lining up with TRBD1. The junction had 11 bases not matched to a gene; V was cut back by 3 bases and J by 5 bases. The CDR3 runs 17 residues. The germline CDR1 and CDR2 sequences are SGDLS and YYNGEE. DNA for the CDR3: TGTGCCAGCAGCGCCCCTTTCCGGGACAGGGGGATAGATACGCAGTATTTT. It encodes CASSAPFRDRGIDTQYF.

The rearrangement links TRBV29-1 to TRBJ1-1; D perhaps matches TRBD1 (5 bases). In germline, CDR1 is SQVTM, CDR2 ANQGSEA. V lost 7 bases, J lost 0 bases, and 18 bases lay in between. The CDR3 runs to 15 residues. CDR3 sequence (DNA): TGCAGCGCTAAACAGGCCCTCATCTTGAACACTGAAGCTTTCTTT. Translating gives CSAKQALILNTEAFF. The full variable domain, rest sourced from reference TRBV29-1 and TRBJ1-1, is SAVISQKPSRDICQRGTSLTIQCQVDSQVTMMFWYRQQPGQSLTLIATANQGSEATYESGFVIDKFPISRPNLTFSTLTVSNMSPEDSSIYLCSAKQALILNTEAFFGQGTRLTVV.

This chain uses TRBV19 with TRBJ2-4; 16 bases agree with TRBD2. V shed 8 bases and J 8 bases; nucleotides not matched to a gene: 9. The CDR3 spans 16 residues. Germline CDR1 and CDR2: LNHDA and SQIVND (reference sequence). In DNA form, the CDR3 reads TGTGCCAGTGGGGGACTAGCGGGAGGGCGAGTGGACATTCAGTACTTC. This sequence encodes CASGGLAGGRVDIQYF.

The chain has TRBV19 and TRBJ2-7, with D possibly matching TRBD2 (5 bases). CDR1 is LNHDA and CDR2 is SQIVND in the germline V gene (reference sequence). The CDR3 extends over 16 amino acids. V was cut by 6 bases and J by 0 bases, with 18 bases left in between. The CDR3 reads CASSPRGRGGSYEQYF. CDR3 nucleotides: TGTGCCAGTAGCCCCCGGGGTCGCGGAGGCTCCTACGAGCAGTACTTC.

In this sample, this clone is large. Other DNA sequences in the same sample also yield this CDR3. The chain is built from TRBV2 and TRBJ1-6; 7 positions agree with TRBD1. The V gene's germline CDR1 is SNHLY and CDR2 FYNNEI. The CDR3 covers 14 residues. Trimming at V came to 8 bases and at J to 3 bases, leaving 4 bases not matched to a gene. The CDR3 nucleotides are TGTGCCAGCCGACGGGACAGCTATAATTCACCCCTCCACTTT. Protein: CASRRDSYNSPLHF.

Comment on this clone: The germline gene is not matched at one end of the junction; a read error may be the cause. The gene calls are TRBV5-1 and TRBJ2-6; D is unclear. The CDR3 totals 15 residues. Looked up from germline, CDR1 is SGHRS and CDR2 is YFSETQ. The CDR3 sequence is CASSLGYSGANVLTF. CDR3 DNA: TGCGCCAGCAGTTTGGGCTACTCTGGGGCCAACGTCCTGACTTTC.

The V and J genes are TRBV6-6 and TRBJ2-1; D may be TRBD2 (5 bases). Germline CDR1 is MNHNY and CDR2 is SVGAGI (reference sequence). Trimming removed 7 bases from V and 9 bases from J, with 10 bases in between. This CDR3 contains 11 residues. In nucleotides, the CDR3 is TGTGCCAGCACGGACCGGGGTGAGCAGTTCTTC. This translates into CASTDRGEQFF.

The gene calls are TRBV21-1 and TRBJ1-2; TRBD1, the table's D call, lacks a check against the DNA. TRBV21-1 is listed as a pseudogene. The CDR3 length is 17 residues. The CDR3 protein is CASSKVDIKGANYGYTF. In nucleotides, the CDR3 is TGTGCCAGCAGCAAGGTGGACATTAAAGGAGCTAACTATGGCTACACCTTC.

V and J are TRBV27 and TRBJ2-3, with 11 bases identical to TRBD1. J was trimmed by 6 bases and V by 5 bases; bases with no gene match: 7. The CDR3 is 15 amino acids. CDR1 and CDR2 (germline): MNHEY, SMNVEV (reference sequence). CDR3 in amino acids: CASSPTWTGGDTQYF. Here the CDR3 DNA reads TGTGCCAGCAGTCCTACCTGGACAGGGGGCGATACGCAGTATTTT.

On this clone: A junction boundary mismatches the germline segment, possibly from a read error. The rearrangement links TRBV27 to TRBJ2-5; tentatively, D is TRBD1 (5 bases). CDR1 and CDR2 from the germline V gene are MNHEY and SMNVEV (reference sequence). The CDR3 sequence is 14 residues long. The CDR3 DNA reads TGTGCCAGCAGCCCCCAGGGCCACCAAGGGACCCAGTACTTC. Amino acids: CASSPQGHQGTQYF.

The chain uses TRBV6-5 and TRBJ1-1, with 7 bases identical to TRBD1. CDR3 length: 15 amino acids. The ends lost 5 bases at V and 0 bases at J; junction bases unmatched: 6. CDR1 and CDR2 from the germline V gene are MNHEY and SVGAGI. CDR3 in DNA: TGTGCCAGCAGTCCCACGACAGGGATGAACACTGAAGCTTTCTTT. It specifies CASSPTTGMNTEAFF.

The chain joins TRBV30 to TRBJ2-1; 7 positions match TRBD2. CDR1 GTSNPN and CDR2 SVGIG come from the germline V gene (reference sequence). The CDR3 is 17 amino acids. The V and J ends lost 2 bases and 5 bases, in that order; junction bases with no gene match: 15. As DNA, the CDR3 is TGTGCCTGGAGTACCGTGACTAGCTCCCTTTATAACAATGAGCAGTTCTTC. Its protein is CAWSTVTSSLYNNEQFF.